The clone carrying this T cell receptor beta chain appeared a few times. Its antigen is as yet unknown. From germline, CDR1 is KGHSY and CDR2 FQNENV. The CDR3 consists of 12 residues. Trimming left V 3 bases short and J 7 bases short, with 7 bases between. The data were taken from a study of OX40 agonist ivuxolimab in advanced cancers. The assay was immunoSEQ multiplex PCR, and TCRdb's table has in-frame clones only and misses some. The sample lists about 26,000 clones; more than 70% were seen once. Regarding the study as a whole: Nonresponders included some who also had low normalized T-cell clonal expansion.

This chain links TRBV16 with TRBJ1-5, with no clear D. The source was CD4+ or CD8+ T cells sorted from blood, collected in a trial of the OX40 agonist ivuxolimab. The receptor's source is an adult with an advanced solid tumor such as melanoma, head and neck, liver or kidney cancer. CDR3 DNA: TGTGCCAGCAGCCATTTGAGCCAGCCCCAGCATTTT. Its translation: CASSHLSQPQHF.